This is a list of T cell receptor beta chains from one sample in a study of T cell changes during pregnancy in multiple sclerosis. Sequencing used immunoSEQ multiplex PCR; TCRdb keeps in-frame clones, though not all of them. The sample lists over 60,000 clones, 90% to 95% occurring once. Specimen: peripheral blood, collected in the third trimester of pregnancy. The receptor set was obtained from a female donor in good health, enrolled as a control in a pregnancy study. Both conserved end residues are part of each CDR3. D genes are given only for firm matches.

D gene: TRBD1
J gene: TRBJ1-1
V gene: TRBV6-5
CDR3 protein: CASSLRDRVNTEAFF

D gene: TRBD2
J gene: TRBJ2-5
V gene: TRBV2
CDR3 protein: CASRPGLAETQYF

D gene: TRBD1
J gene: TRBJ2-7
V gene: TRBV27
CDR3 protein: CASSLLTGGYEQYF

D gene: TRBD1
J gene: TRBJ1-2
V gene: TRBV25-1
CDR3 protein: CASSALGTGGDYGYTF

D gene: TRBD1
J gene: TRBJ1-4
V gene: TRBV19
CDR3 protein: CASSKNNRGEKLFF

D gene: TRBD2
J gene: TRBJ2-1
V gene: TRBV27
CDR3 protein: CASSLLLAGGDEQFF

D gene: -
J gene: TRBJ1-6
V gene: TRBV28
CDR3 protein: CASNLNNSPLHF

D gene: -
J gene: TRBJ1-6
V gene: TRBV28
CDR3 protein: CASSGVFDEDRRRLHF

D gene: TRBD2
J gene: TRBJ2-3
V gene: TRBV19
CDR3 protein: CASRGGLAGGHISTDTQYF

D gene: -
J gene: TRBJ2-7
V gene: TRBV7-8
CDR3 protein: CASSFSVREQYF

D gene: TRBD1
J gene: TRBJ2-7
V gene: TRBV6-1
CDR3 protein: CASSEERTGIYEQYF

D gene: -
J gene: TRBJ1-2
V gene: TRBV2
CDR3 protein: CASKETAPNYGYTF